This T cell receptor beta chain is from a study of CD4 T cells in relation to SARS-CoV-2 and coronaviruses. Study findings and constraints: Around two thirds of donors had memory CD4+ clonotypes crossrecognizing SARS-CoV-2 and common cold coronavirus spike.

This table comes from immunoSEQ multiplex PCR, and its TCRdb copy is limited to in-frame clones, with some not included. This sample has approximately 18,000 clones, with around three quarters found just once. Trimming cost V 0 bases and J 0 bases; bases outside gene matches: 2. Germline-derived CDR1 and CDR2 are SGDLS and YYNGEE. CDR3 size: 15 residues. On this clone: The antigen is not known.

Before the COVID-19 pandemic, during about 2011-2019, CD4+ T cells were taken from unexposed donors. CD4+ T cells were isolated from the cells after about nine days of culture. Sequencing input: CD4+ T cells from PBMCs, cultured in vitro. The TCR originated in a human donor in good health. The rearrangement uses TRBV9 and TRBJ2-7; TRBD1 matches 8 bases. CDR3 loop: CASSVGTGSSYEQYF. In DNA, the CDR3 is TGTGCCAGCAGCGTAGGGACAGGGAGCTCCTACGAGCAGTACTTC.